These 11 T cell receptor beta chains originate from one sample sequenced in a study of blood T cells in healthy people across ages. A second PCR of roughly 7 to 11 cycles used a sample-barcoded 5' primer and a J-beta primer mix. TCRdb redid the calling of the 5' RACE reads with MiXCR, one entry per CDR3 protein. The data contain some 1.8 million distinct CDR3 sequences, about two fifths of them seen just once; the ten biggest clones take up 23%. Input material: blood. These receptors all stem from a human donor in good health.

This chain uses TRBV3-1 with TRBJ2-7; D remains ambiguous. The DNA end is more similar to TRBJ2-5, so the J call may be wrong. Germline V gives CDR1 LGHDT, CDR2 YNNKEL (reference sequence). The CDR3 covers 15 residues. The CDR3 nucleotides read TGTGCCAGCAGCCAAGGTTACAGTCAAGAAGAGACCCAGTACTTC. Encoded protein: CASSQGYSQEETQYF.

V usage is TRBV7-9 and J usage is TRBJ1-1, with unresolved D. The ends were cut back, 0 bases at V and 4 bases at J, with 12 bases in the middle. The CDR3 sequence is 15 residues long. Germline assignment: CDR1 SEHNR and CDR2 FQNEAQ (reference sequence). The CDR3 nucleotides read TGTGCCAGCAGCTTAGCAGGGTTCGTGAGCACTGAAGCTTTCTTT. The encoded protein is CASSLAGFVSTEAFF.

This chain uses TRBV10-3 with TRBJ1-1; 8 positions match TRBD1. CDR1 and CDR2 from the germline V gene are ENHRY and SYGVKD. The ends lost 7 bases at V and 4 bases at J; junction bases unmatched: 8. The CDR3 is 14 residues long. As DNA, the CDR3 is TGTGCCATCAACGCTCGAACAGGGGGCACTGAAGCTTTCTTT. Its translation: CAINARTGGTEAFF.

This clonotype was observed a handful of times. The rearrangement joins TRBV20-1 to TRBJ2-3, with TRBD2 identical over 7 bases. CDR1 DFQATT and CDR2 SNEGSKA come from the germline V gene (reference sequence). The CDR3 sequence is 16 residues long. V was clipped by 5 bases and J by 4 bases; unmatched bases: 15. CDR3 region: CSAQEVPSGLPDTQYF. DNA for the CDR3: TGCAGTGCTCAAGAGGTCCCTAGCGGCCTCCCAGATACGCAGTATTTT.

The table lists this clonotype with a count of one. The V gene is TRBV11-2, the J gene TRBJ2-5; D is possibly TRBD1 or TRBD2 (6 bases each). The CDR3 extends over 17 amino acids. V was pared by 4 bases and J by 5 bases, with 23 bases between. CDR1 is SGHAT and CDR2 is FQNNGV in the germline V gene. CDR3 DNA sequence: TGTGCCAGCAGCTGGGGGCCGGGGACTTCTGGGAGGGAGACCCAGTACTTC. Its translation: CASSWGPGTSGRETQYF.

The chain links TRBV12-3 or TRBV12-4 to TRBJ1-3, with D unresolved. CDR3 size: 12 residues. The germline V and J ends were trimmed by 7 bases and 7 bases, with 11 bases remaining between them. Here the CDR3 reads CASISAGNTIYF. The CDR3, as DNA: TGTGCCAGCATATCAGCGGGGAACACCATATATTTT.

The V call is TRBV7-6, the J call TRBJ2-1; D uncertain. V lost 2 bases and J 1 base, leaving 6 bases between the germline ends. CDR1 and CDR2 from the germline V gene are SGHVS and FNYEAQ. CDR3 length equals 14 residues. CDR3 residues: CASSLLLSYNEQFF. For the CDR3, the DNA is TGTGCCAGCAGCTTATTATTGTCCTACAATGAGCAGTTCTTC.

The genes are TRBV7-9 and TRBJ2-3; perhaps TRBD2 as D (6 bases). Per germline, CDR1 SEHNR and CDR2 FQNEAQ (reference sequence). The CDR3 has 18 amino acids. The germline V and J ends were trimmed by 4 bases and 6 bases, with 26 bases remaining between them. CDR3 bases: TGTGCCAGCAGCTCACCCCTCGGGCGGGGTAATGAAGGGGATACGCAGTATTTT. This sequence encodes CASSSPLGRGNEGDTQYF.

This clonotype was seen repeatedly, ten times or more. The DNA for the CDR3 is TGTGCCAGCAGCTTGGCCCCGAACACTGAAGCTTTCTTT. This translates into CASSLAPNTEAFF. The V and J genes are TRBV12-3 or TRBV12-4 and TRBJ1-1, with D unclear. V gave up 6 bases and J gave up 1 base, with 9 bases separating them. The CDR3 has 13 residues.

The rearrangement uses TRBV6-6 and TRBJ1-4; D may be TRBD1 (5 bases). The CDR3 sequence is 17 residues long. Trimming left V 1 base short and J 7 bases short, with 19 bases between. The germline V gene encodes CDR1 MNHNY and CDR2 SVGAGI (reference sequence). This CDR3 reads CASSYFLRDPDGEKLFF. The DNA of the CDR3 is TGTGCCAGCAGTTACTTCCTCAGGGATCCCGATGGTGAAAAACTGTTTTTT.

This clonotype occurred a few times. The chain couples TRBV10-3 to TRBJ2-1, with a tentative D call TRBD1 (5 bases). CDR3 length: 12 amino acids. The germline CDR1 and CDR2 sequences are ENHRY and SYGVKD. The V gene lost 4 bases and the J gene lost 10 bases, with 11 bases spanning the gap. CDR3 nucleotide sequence: TGTGCCATCAGTGGCTCCTCAGGGGAGCAGTTCTTC. Its protein product is CAISGSSGEQFF.